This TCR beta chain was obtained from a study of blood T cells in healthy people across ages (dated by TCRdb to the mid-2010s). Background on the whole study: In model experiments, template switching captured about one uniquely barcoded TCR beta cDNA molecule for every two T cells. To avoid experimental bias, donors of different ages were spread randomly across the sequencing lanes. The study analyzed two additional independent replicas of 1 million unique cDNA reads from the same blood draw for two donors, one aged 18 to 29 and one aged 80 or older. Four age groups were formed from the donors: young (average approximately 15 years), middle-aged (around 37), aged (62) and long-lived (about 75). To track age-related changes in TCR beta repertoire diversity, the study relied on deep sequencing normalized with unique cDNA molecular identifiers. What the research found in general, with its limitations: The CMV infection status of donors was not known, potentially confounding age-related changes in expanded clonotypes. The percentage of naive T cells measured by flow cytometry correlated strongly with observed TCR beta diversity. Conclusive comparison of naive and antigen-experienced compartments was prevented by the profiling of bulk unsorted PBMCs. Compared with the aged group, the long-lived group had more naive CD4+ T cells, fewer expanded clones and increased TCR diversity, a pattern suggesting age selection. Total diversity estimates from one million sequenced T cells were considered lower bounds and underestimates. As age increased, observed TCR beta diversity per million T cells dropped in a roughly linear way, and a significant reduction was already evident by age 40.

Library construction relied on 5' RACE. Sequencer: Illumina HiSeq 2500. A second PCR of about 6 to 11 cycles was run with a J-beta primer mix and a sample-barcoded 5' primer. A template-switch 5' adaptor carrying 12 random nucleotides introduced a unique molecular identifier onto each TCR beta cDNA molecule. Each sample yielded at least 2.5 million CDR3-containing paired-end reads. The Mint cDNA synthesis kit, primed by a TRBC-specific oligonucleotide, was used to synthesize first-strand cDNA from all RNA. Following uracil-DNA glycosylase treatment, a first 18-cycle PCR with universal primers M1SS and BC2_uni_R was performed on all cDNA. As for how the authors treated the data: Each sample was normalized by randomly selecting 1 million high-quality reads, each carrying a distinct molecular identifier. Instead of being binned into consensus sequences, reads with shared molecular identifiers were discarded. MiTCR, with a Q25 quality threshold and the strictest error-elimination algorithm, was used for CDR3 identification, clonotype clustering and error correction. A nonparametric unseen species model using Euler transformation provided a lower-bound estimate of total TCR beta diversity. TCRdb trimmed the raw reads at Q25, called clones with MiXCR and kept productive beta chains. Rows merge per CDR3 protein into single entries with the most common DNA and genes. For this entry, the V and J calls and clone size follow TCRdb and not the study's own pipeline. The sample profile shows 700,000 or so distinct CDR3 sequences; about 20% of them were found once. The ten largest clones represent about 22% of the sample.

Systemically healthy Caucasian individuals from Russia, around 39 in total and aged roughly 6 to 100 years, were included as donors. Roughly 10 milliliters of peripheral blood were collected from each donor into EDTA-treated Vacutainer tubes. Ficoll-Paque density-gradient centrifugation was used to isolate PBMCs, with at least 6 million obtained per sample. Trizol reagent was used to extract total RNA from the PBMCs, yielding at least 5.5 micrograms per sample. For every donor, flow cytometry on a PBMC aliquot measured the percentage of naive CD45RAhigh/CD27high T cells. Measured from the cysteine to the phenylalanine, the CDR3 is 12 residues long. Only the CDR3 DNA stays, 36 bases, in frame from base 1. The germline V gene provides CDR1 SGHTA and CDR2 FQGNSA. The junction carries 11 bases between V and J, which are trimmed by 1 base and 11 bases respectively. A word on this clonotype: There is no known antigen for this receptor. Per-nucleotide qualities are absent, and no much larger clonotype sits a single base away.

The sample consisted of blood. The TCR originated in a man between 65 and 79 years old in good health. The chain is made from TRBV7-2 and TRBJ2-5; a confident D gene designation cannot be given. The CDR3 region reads CASSLDPAVQYF. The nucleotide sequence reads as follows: TGTGCCAGCAGCTTAGATCCCGCGGTGCAGTACTTC.